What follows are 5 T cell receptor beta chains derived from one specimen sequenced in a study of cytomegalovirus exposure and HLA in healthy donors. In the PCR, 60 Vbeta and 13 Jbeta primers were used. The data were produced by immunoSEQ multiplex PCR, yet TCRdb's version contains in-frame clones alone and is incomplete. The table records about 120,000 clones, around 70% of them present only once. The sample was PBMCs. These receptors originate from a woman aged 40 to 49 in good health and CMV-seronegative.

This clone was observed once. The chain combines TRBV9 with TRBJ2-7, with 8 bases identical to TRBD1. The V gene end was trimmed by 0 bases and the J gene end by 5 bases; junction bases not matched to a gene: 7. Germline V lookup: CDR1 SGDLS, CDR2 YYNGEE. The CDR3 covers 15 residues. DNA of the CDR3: TGTGCCAGCAGCGTAGCTCCGGACAGGGTAAACGAGCAGTACTTC. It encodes CASSVAPDRVNEQYF.

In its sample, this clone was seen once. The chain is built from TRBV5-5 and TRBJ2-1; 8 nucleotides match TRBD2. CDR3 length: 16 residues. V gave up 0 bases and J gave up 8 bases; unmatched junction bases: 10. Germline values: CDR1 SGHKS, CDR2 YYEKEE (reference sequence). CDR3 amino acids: CASSLAFGRAKDEQFF. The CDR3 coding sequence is TGTGCCAGCAGCTTGGCCTTCGGGAGGGCCAAGGATGAGCAGTTCTTC.

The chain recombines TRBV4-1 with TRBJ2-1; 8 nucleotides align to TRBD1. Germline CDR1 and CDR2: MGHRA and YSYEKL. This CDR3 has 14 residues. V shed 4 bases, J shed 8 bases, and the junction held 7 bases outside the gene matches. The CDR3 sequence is CASSPRTGFDEQFF. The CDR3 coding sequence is TGCGCCAGCAGCCCTAGGACAGGGTTTGATGAGCAGTTCTTC.

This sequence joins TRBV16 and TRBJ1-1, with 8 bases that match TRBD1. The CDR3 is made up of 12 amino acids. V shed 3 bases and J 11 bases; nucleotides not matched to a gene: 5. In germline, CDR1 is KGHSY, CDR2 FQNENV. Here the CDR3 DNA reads TGTGCCAGCAGCCAGCGACAGGGGTGGGCTTTCTTT. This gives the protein CASSQRQGWAFF.

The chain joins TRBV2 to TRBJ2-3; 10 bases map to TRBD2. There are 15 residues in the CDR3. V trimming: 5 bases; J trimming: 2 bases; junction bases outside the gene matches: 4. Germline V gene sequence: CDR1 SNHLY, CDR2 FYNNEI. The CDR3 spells CASSKTSGHTDTQYF. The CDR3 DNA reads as TGTGCCAGCAGTAAGACTAGCGGGCACACAGATACGCAGTATTTT.